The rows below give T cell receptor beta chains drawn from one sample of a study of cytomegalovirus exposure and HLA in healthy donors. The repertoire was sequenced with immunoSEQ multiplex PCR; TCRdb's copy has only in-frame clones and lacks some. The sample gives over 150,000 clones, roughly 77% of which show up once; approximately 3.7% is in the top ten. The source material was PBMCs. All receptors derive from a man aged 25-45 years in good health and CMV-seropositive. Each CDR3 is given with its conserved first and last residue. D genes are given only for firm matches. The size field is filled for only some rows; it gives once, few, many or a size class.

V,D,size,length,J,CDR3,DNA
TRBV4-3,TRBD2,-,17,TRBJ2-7,CASSQDSPLAGPYEQYF,TGCGCCAGCAGCCAAGATTCCCCACTAGCGGGTCCCTACGAGCAGTACTTC
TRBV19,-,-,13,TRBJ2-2,CASSISTIGELFF,TGTGCCAGTAGTATAAGCACTATCGGGGAGCTGTTTTTT
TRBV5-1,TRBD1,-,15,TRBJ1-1,CASSPPGQGFTEAFF,TGCGCCAGCAGCCCCCCCGGACAGGGCTTCACTGAAGCTTTCTTT
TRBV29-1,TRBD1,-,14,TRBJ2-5,CSVFHRGRQETQYF,TGCAGCGTTTTCCACAGGGGGCGCCAAGAGACCCAGTACTTC
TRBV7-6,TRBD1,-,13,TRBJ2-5,CASSSTGWKTQYF,TGTGCCAGCAGCTCGACAGGGTGGAAGACCCAGTACTTC
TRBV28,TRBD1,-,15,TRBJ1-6,CASSPRTGVNSPLHF,TGTGCCAGCAGTCCCCGGACAGGGGTGAATTCACCCCTCCACTTT
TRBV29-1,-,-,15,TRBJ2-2,CSAPRTARGTGELFF,TGCAGCGCCCCTAGGACAGCGCGAGGCACCGGGGAGCTGTTTTTT
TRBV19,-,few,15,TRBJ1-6,CASSIEGTYNSPLHF,TGTGCCAGTAGTATAGAAGGGACTTATAATTCACCCCTCCACTTT
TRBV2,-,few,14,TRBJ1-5,CASGKGEGGQPQHF,TGTGCCAGCGGAAAGGGAGAGGGCGGACAGCCCCAGCATTTT
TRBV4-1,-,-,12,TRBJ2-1,CASSQLVGEQFF,TGCGCCAGCAGCCAGCTAGTTGGTGAGCAGTTCTTC
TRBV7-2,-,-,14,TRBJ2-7,CASSFAGASYEQYF,TGTGCCAGCAGCTTTGCGGGGGCCTCCTACGAGCAGTACTTC
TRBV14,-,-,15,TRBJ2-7,CASSQDRVGSYEQYF,TGTGCCAGCAGCCAAGACAGGGTCGGCTCCTACGAGCAGTACTTC
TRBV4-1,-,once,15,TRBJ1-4,CASSLSGTTNEKLFF,TGCGCCAGCAGCCTCTCGGGAACAACTAATGAAAAACTGTTTTTT
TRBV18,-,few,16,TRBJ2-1,CASSQPTRGQVNEQFF,TGTGCCAGCTCACAGCCAACGCGTGGTCAGGTCAATGAGCAGTTCTTC
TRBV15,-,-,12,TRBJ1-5,CATSRVNQPQHF,TGTGCCACCAGCAGAGTAAATCAGCCCCAGCATTTT
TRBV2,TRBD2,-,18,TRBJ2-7,CASSDGTSGGRGADEQYF,TGTGCCAGCAGTGACGGGACTAGCGGGGGGCGGGGTGCGGACGAGCAGTACTTC
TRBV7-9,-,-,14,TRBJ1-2,CASSGKGSQGGYTF,TGTGCCAGCAGCGGGAAGGGATCTCAGGGAGGCTACACCTTC
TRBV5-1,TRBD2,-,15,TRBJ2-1,CASSLELAAYNEQFF,TGCGCCAGCAGCTTGGAACTAGCGGCCTACAATGAGCAGTTCTTC
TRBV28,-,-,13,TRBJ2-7,CASRRVYPYEQYF,TGTGCCAGCAGGAGGGTGTATCCCTACGAGCAGTACTTC
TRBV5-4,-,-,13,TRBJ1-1,CASSPTENTEAFF,TGTGCCAGCAGTCCGACAGAGAACACTGAAGCTTTCTTT
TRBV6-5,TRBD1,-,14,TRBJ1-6,CASSWDRGGSPLHF,TGTGCCAGCAGTTGGGACAGGGGAGGGTCACCCCTCCACTTT
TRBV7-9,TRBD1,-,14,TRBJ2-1,CATQRDSLFNEQFF,TGTGCGACCCAACGGGACAGCCTATTCAATGAGCAGTTCTTC
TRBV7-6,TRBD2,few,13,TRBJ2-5,CASSVGLAETQYF,TGTGCCAGCAGCGTGGGACTAGCGGAGACCCAGTACTTC
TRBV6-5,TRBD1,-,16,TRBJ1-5,CASSYQGGGRNQPQHF,TGTGCCAGCAGTTACCAAGGAGGGGGCCGCAATCAGCCCCAGCATTTT